This TCR beta chain was recorded in a study of beta chain features in type 1 diabetes. Study information: Sorted cells numbering roughly 100,000,000 were examined across all samples.

This clone occurred many times. Antigen unknown. Overall study findings and caveats: High-TCR-expressing cells could be over-represented by cDNA sequencing. Healthy donors had naive, central memory and Treg TCRB repertoires that appeared less similar than those seen among patients.

As every portion of the isolated RNA was reverse transcribed, the sequencing read expressed TCRB transcripts. Generated by immunoSEQ multiplex PCR, the TCRdb table keeps only in-frame clones and is missing some. The sample has 200,000 to 250,000 clones; around 9.6% are singletons. Material: naive CD4+ T cells from blood. The sequence was obtained from a woman in her late teens or twenties in good health.

The CDR3 spells CSVRQVRRGANVLTF. The CDR3 nucleotides are TGCAGCGTCAGACAGGTTCGAAGGGGGGCCAACGTCCTGACTTTC. The chain employs TRBV29-1 and TRBJ2-6, with D possibly matching TRBD1 (6 bases). Germline V gives CDR1 SQVTM, CDR2 ANQGSEA. The V end was cut by 6 bases, the J end by 4 bases, with 16 bases between. The length of the CDR3 is 15 residues.